In its sample, the clone carrying this TCR beta chain was seen a few times. Its specificity is not known. The source of the PBMCs was about 10 ml of fresh peripheral blood. This sample is drawn from a study of Graves' ophthalmopathy and Graves' hyperthyroidism. Whole-study findings and limits: Ophthalmopathy was separated from stable hyperthyroidism by a 13-signature model with 87.88% sensitivity and approximately 79% specificity. Detection in blood was also observed for most expanded thyroid clonotypes above 0.001 frequency.

Researchers took RNA transcripts and amplified TCR beta CDR3 regions from them. HTBI primers primed a first-round RT-PCR, and a second-round multiplex PCR followed. Each CDR3 protein is one row after TCRdb ran MiXCR on the multiplex PCR reads. In the table there are 660,000 or so distinct CDR3 sequences, roughly 41% of which are singletons. The V gene end was trimmed by 1 base and the J gene end by 1 base; junction bases not matched to a gene: 6. Germline CDR1 and CDR2: DFQATT and SNEGSKA (reference sequence). The CDR3 runs 16 residues. J is TRBJ2-2 and V is TRBV20-1; TRBD2 agrees at 7 bases. The origin of this receptor is an adult man with Graves' ophthalmopathy. The specimen sequenced was peripheral blood. The DNA of the CDR3 is TGCAGTGCTAGAGCTAGCGGAGACGGGAACACCGGGGAGCTGTTTTTT. Translation gives CSARASGDGNTGELFF.